This T cell receptor beta chain was identified in a study of blood T cell repertoires in COVID-19. Germline CDR1 and CDR2: SGHTA and FQGNSA. The CDR3 runs to 17 residues. Trimming cost V 3 bases and J 1 base, with 18 bases left between them. TCRdb keeps only in-frame clones here, not all; method: immunoSEQ multiplex PCR. The data show about 75,000 clones, 75% to 85% seen once. The sample consisted of peripheral blood. The source of this sequence is a woman between 45 and 60 years old with acute or convalescent COVID-19. The gene calls are TRBV7-2 and TRBJ2-5, with D uncertain. CDR3 residues: CASSFAPPVRIQETQYF. The CDR3 DNA reads TGTGCCAGCAGCTTCGCGCCACCTGTCAGGATCCAAGAGACCCAGTACTTC.